This T cell receptor beta chain was captured in a study of blood T cell repertoires in COVID-19. As processed by the authors: Amplification with reference gene primers provided the estimates of nucleated cell counts. The protocol was immunoSEQ multiplex PCR, while the TCRdb copy is restricted to in-frame clones and leaves out a portion. V, J and clone size reflect that table, while D and trimming were determined from the DNA. The sample consists of 150,000 to 250,000 clones, almost 85% of them appearing once. V was pared by 0 bases and J by 4 bases, with 13 bases between. Germline V gene lookup returns CDR1 SGHRS and CDR2 YFSETQ. The CDR3 covers 15 residues.

The sequenced sample was peripheral blood. V usage is TRBV5-1 and J usage is TRBJ1-1; D remains ambiguous. The receptor's source is a human donor with acute or convalescent COVID-19. The donor label of this sample is uncertain. DNA of the CDR3: TGCGCCAGCAGCTTGGTGTCAGGACTTCTCACTGAAGCTTTCTTT. It encodes CASSLVSGLLTEAFF.